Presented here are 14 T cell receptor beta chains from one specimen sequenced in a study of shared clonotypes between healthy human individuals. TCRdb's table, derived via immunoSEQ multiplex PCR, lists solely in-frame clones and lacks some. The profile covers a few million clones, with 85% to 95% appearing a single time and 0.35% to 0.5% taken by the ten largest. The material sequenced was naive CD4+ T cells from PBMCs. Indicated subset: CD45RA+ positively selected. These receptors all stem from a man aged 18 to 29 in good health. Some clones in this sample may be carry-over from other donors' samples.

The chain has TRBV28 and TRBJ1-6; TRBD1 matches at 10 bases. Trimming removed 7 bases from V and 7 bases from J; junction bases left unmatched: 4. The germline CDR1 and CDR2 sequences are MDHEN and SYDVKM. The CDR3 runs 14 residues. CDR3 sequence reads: CASTRTGGNSPLHF. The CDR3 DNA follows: TGTGCCAGCACCCGGACAGGGGGGAATTCACCCCTCCACTTT.

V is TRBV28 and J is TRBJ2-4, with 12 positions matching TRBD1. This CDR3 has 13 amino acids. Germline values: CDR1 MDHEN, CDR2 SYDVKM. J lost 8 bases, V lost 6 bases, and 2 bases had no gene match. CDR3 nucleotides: TGTGCCAGCAGGGGACAGGGGGCCGACATTCAGTACTTC. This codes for CASRGQGADIQYF.

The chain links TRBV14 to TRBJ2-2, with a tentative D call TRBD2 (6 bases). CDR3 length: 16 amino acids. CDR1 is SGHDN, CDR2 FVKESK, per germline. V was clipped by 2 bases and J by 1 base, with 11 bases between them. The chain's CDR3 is CASSQQSGRNTGELFF. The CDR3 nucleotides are TGTGCCAGCAGCCAACAATCCGGGAGGAACACCGGGGAGCTGTTTTTT.

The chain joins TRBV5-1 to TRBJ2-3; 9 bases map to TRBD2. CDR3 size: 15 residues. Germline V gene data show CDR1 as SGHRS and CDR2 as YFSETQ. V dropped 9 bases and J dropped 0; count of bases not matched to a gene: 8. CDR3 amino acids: CATSAGGSSTDTQYF. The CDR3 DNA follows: TGCGCCACCTCGGCGGGAGGGAGTAGCACAGATACGCAGTATTTT.

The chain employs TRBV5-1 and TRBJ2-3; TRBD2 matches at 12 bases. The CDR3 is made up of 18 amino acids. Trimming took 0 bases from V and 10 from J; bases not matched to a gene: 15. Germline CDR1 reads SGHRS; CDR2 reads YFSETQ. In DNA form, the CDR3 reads TGCGCCAGCAGCTTGGATAATCCTAGCGGGAGGGCCATCTACCCGCAGTATTTT. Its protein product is CASSLDNPSGRAIYPQYF.

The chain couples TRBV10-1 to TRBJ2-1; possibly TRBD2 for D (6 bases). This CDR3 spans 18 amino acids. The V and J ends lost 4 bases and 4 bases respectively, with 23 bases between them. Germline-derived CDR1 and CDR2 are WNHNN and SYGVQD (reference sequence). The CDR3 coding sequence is TGCGCCAGCAGTGGGTCCCCCCGTGGCGGGGAAGGGTACAATGAGCAGTTCTTC. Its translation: CASSGSPRGGEGYNEQFF.

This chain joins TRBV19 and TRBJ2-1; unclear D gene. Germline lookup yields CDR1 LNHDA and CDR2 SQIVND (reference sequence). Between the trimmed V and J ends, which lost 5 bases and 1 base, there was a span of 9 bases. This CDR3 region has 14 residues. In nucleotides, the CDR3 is TGTGCCAGTAGTGCCCCTGGGTCCTACAATGAGCAGTTCTTC. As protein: CASSAPGSYNEQFF.

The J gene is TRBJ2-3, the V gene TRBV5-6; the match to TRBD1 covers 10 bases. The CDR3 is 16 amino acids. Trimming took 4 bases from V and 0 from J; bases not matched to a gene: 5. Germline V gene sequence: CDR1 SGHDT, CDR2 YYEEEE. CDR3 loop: CASSRRDRGSTDTQYF. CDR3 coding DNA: TGTGCCAGCAGCCGCCGGGACAGGGGAAGCACAGATACGCAGTATTTT. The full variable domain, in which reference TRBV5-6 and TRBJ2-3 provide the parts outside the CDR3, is DAGVTQSPTHLIKTRGQQVTLRCSPKSGHDTVSWYQQALGQGPQFIFQYYEEEERQRGNFPDRFSGHQFPNYSSELNVNALLLGDSALYLCASSRRDRGSTDTQYFGPGTRLTVL.

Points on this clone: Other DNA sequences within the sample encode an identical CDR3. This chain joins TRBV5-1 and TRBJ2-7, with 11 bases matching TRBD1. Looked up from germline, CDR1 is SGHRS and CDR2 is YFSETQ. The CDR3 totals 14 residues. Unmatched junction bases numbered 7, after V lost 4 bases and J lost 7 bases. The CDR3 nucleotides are TGCGCCAGCAGCCCCGGGACAGGGGGATTGGAGCAGTACTTC. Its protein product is CASSPGTGGLEQYF.

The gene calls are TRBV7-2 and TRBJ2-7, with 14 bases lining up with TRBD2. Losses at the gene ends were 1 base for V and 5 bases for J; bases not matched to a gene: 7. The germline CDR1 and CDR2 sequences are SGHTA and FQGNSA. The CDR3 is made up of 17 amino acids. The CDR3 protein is CASSLELGLAGADEQYF. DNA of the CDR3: TGTGCCAGCAGCTTAGAGTTGGGACTAGCGGGAGCCGACGAGCAGTACTTC.

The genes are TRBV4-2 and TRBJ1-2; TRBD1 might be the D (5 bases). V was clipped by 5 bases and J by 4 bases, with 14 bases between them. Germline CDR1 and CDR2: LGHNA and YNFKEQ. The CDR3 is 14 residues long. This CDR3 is CASSYGGSGYGYTF. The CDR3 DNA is TGTGCCAGCAGCTATGGGGGGAGTGGCTATGGCTACACCTTC.

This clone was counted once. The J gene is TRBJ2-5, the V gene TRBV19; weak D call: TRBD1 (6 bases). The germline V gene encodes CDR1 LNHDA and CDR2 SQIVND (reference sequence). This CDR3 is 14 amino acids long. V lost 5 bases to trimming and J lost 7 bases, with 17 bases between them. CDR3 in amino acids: CASSPRTDLRTQYF. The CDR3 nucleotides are TGTGCCAGTAGTCCTCGGACAGACTTAAGGACCCAGTACTTC.

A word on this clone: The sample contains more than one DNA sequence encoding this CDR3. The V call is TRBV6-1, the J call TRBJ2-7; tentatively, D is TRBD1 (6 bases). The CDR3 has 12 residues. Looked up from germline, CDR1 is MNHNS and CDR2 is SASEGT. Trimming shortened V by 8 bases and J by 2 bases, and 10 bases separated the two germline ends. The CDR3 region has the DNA TGTGCCAGCCGGACAGAAGCCTACGAGCAGTACTTC. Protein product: CASRTEAYEQYF.

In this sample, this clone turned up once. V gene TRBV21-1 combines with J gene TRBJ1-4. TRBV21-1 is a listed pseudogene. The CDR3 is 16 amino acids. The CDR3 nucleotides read TGTGCCAGCAGCAACTCGGAAATTGCAACTAATGAAAAACTGTTTTTT. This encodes CASSNSEIATNEKLFF.